One sample yielded the 20 T cell receptor beta chains listed below, sequenced in a study of OX40 agonist ivuxolimab in advanced cancers. Method: immunoSEQ multiplex PCR; TCRdb's copy keeps in-frame clones and lacks some. The table includes roughly 77,000 clones, roughly 92% detected once. Source: CD4+ or CD8+ T cells sorted from blood, taken in a trial of the OX40 agonist ivuxolimab. These receptors all come from an adult with an advanced solid tumor such as melanoma, head and neck, liver or kidney cancer.

The genes are TRBV5-1 and TRBJ1-1; no clear D gene. Trimming stripped 3 bases from V and 5 bases from J, with 14 bases between. Germline-derived CDR1 and CDR2 are SGHRS and YFSETQ. This CDR3 region has 14 residues. The CDR3 region is CASSYGRLRTEAFF. The CDR3 bases are TGCGCCAGCAGCTATGGCAGGTTGAGGACTGAAGCTTTCTTT.

The chain has TRBV19 and TRBJ2-2; TRBD2 might be the D (5 bases). Germline assignment: CDR1 LNHDA and CDR2 SQIVND (reference sequence). CDR3 length: 15 amino acids. Trimming took 7 bases from V and 2 from J, leaving 14 bases between them. The DNA for the CDR3 is TGTGCCAGTAAATTGGGAGAGTTCAACACCGGGGAGCTGTTTTTT. Translated: CASKLGEFNTGELFF.

The rearrangement joins TRBV7-3 to TRBJ2-1; 14 bases are a match to TRBD2. CDR1 is SGHTA and CDR2 is FQGTGA in the germline V gene. V was clipped by 4 bases and J by 3 bases; unmatched bases: 17. The CDR3 runs 21 residues. The CDR3 region has the DNA TGTGCCAGCAGCTCCTCCGGGACTAGCGGGAGTTGGTACGGGGACTACAATGAGCAGTTCTTC. Protein product: CASSSSGTSGSWYGDYNEQFF.

This rearrangement joins TRBV7-3 to TRBJ1-2; D is unclear. The germline V and J ends were trimmed by 5 bases and 5 bases, with 12 bases remaining between them. The germline CDR1 and CDR2 sequences are SGHTA and FQGTGA. The CDR3 is 13 amino acids. CDR3 protein: CASSPDGKYGYTF. CDR3 nucleotides: TGTGCCAGCAGCCCTGACGGGAAGTATGGCTACACCTTC.

In its sample, this clone was seen a few times. J is TRBJ1-5 and V is TRBV10-3, with 9 bases fitting TRBD1. Looked up from germline, CDR1 is ENHRY and CDR2 is SYGVKD. The V segment lost 2 bases and the J segment 6 bases; nucleotides outside the gene matches: 2. The length of the CDR3 is 14 residues. The CDR3 reads CAISEQGQGQPQHF. The CDR3 DNA is TGTGCCATCAGTGAGCAGGGACAGGGTCAGCCCCAGCATTTT.

This rearrangement joins TRBV4-2 to TRBJ2-3; D may be TRBD1 or TRBD2 (5 bases each). From germline, CDR1 is LGHNA and CDR2 YNFKEQ. V gave up 0 bases and J gave up 5 bases, with 15 bases separating them. The CDR3 is made up of 16 amino acids. CDR3 amino acids: CASSQEGVVRGDTQYF. CDR3 bases: TGTGCCAGCAGCCAAGAGGGGGTTGTGCGTGGAGATACGCAGTATTTT.

V is TRBV10-1 and J is TRBJ2-7; 8 bases line up with TRBD1. The junction had 3 bases not matched to a gene; V was cut back by 3 bases and J by 5 bases. CDR1 WNHNN and CDR2 SYGVQD come from the germline V gene (reference sequence). The CDR3 consists of 13 residues. In DNA form, the CDR3 reads TGCGCCAGCAGTGACAGGGGGCTCGACGAGCAGTACTTC. This gives the protein CASSDRGLDEQYF.

The chain employs TRBV5-1 and TRBJ2-6; D tentatively reads TRBD1 or TRBD2 (6 bases each). The CDR3 has 18 residues. Deletions cut 4 bases from V and 3 bases from J, with 20 bases between. The germline V gene has CDR1 SGHRS and CDR2 YFSETQ. CDR3: CASSQEGGATVGANVLTF. The DNA for the CDR3 is TGCGCCAGCAGCCAGGAGGGGGGCGCCACCGTTGGGGCCAACGTCCTGACTTTC. The full variable domain, rest sourced from reference TRBV5-1 and TRBJ2-6, is KAGVTQTPRYLIKTRGQQVTLSCSPISGHRSVSWYQQTPGQGLQFLFEYFSETQRNKGNFPGRFSGRQFSNSRSEMNVSTLELGDSALYLCASSQEGGATVGANVLTFGAGSRLTVL.

The gene calls are TRBV9 and TRBJ2-7; 7 positions match TRBD1. V shed 4 bases, J shed 9 bases, and the junction held 16 bases outside the gene matches. CDR3 length: 15 residues. The germline gives CDR1 SGDLS, CDR2 YYNGEE. CDR3 coding DNA: TGTGCCAGCAGCACAGGACAGGAAATATCTACGAGGCAGTACTTC. This translates into CASSTGQEISTRQYF.

The V and J genes are TRBV25-1 and TRBJ1-2; D remains unclear. This CDR3 region has 13 residues. V lost 4 bases, J lost 4 bases, and 10 bases lay in between. Germline V gives CDR1 MGHDK, CDR2 SYGVNS. DNA for the CDR3: TGTGCCAGCAGTGGCCCGACCTTCTATGGCTACACCTTC. Protein product: CASSGPTFYGYTF.

This sequence joins TRBV10-1 and TRBJ2-1; D unresolved. V lost 0 bases and J 8 bases, leaving 8 bases between the germline ends. The CDR3 consists of 13 residues. Germline V gene data show CDR1 as WNHNN and CDR2 as SYGVQD (reference sequence). The CDR3 is CASSESGSDEQFF. The CDR3 region has the DNA TGCGCCAGCAGTGAGTCGGGGTCCGATGAGCAGTTCTTC.

The rearrangement joins TRBV18 to TRBJ2-2; D is uncertain. Germline CDR1 is KGHSH and CDR2 is LQKENI. V was cut by 0 bases and J by 7 bases, with 9 bases left in between. The CDR3 has 14 amino acids. Here the CDR3 DNA reads TGTGCCAGCTCACCACCTCTTGAGGTCGGGGAGCTGTTTTTT. Its translation: CASSPPLEVGELFF.

This rearrangement joins TRBV6-1 to TRBJ1-1, with D possibly being TRBD1 (5 bases). The germline V gene has CDR1 MNHNS and CDR2 SASEGT. The ends were cut back, 6 bases at V and 7 bases at J, with 15 bases in the middle. This CDR3 spans 13 amino acids. CDR3 sequence reads: CASRETARGEAFF. The DNA of the CDR3 is TGTGCCAGCAGAGAGACAGCCCGAGGTGAAGCTTTCTTT.

The chain recombines TRBV15 with TRBJ2-7; the D call may be TRBD1 or TRBD2 (5 bases each). CDR3 length equals 13 residues. Germline V gene sequence: CDR1 LNHNV, CDR2 YYDKDF (reference sequence). The V gene lost 4 bases and the J gene lost 5 bases, with 12 bases spanning the gap. DNA for the CDR3: TGTGCCACCAGCATCGGGACGGAGGACGAGCAGTACTTC. Amino acids: CATSIGTEDEQYF.

The chain couples TRBV6-6 to TRBJ1-3, with a possible D match to TRBD1 (5 bases). Germline loops: CDR1 MNHNY, CDR2 SVGAGI (reference sequence). Trimming cost V 6 bases and J 2 bases, with 11 bases left between them. The CDR3 totals 14 residues. CDR3 sequence: CASSFSGTGNTIYF. The CDR3, as DNA: TGTGCCAGCAGCTTCTCAGGGACTGGAAACACCATATATTTT.

V is TRBV7-9 and J is TRBJ2-1; a weak D match, TRBD1 (6 bases). CDR1 is SEHNR and CDR2 is FQNEAQ in the germline V gene (reference sequence). This CDR3 region has 14 residues. V was clipped by 0 bases and J by 5 bases, with 8 bases between them. The CDR3 DNA sequence: TGTGCCAGCAGCTTAGCGCGGACAGACAATGAGCAGTTCTTC. Translating it yields CASSLARTDNEQFF.

The V call is TRBV5-1, the J call TRBJ2-3, with TRBD2 matching over 12 bases. Germline assignment: CDR1 SGHRS and CDR2 YFSETQ. V lost 4 bases, J lost 2 bases, and 8 bases stayed unmatched. This CDR3 is 17 amino acids long. The CDR3 nucleotides read TGCGCCAGCAGCGAAACTAGCGGGGGGAAATACACAGATACGCAGTATTTT. Translating gives CASSETSGGKYTDTQYF.

DNA of the CDR3: TGCGCCAGCAGCCCGGTGGACAGGGGGCTCGCCACTGAAGCTTTCTTT. Protein: CASSPVDRGLATEAFF. The rearrangement uses TRBV5-1 and TRBJ1-1; 11 nucleotides align to TRBD1. J was trimmed by 4 bases and V by 4 bases; bases with no gene match: 9. CDR3 length: 16 amino acids. Looked up from germline, CDR1 is SGHRS and CDR2 is YFSETQ.

This chain connects TRBV11-2 to TRBJ2-5; perhaps D is TRBD1 or TRBD2 (5 bases each). This CDR3 region has 14 residues. V was shortened by 4 bases and J by 4 bases, with 13 bases between the two germline ends. From germline, CDR1 is SGHAT and CDR2 FQNNGV. The CDR3 region is CASSSPSGPETQYF. The CDR3 nucleotides are TGTGCCAGCAGCTCCCCCTCGGGGCCAGAGACCCAGTACTTC.

The CDR3 DNA follows: TGTGCCAGCAGCTTAGCAGCCGACAGACGAGATACGCAGTATTTT. This codes for CASSLAADRRDTQYF. This chain connects TRBV11-1 to TRBJ2-3; TRBD1 is a possible D gene (5 bases). Germline lookup yields CDR1 SGHAT and CDR2 FQDESV (reference sequence). The CDR3 has 15 amino acids. The germline V and J ends were trimmed by 0 bases and 5 bases, with 12 bases remaining between them.